This T cell receptor beta chain was profiled in a study of T cells in Graves' hyperthyroidism and ophthalmopathy. This CDR3 spans 14 amino acids. V lost 2 bases and J lost 0; bases outside the gene matches: 1. Germline V gene lookup returns CDR1 MNHEY and CDR2 SMNVEV (reference sequence). Researchers took RNA transcripts and amplified the TCR beta CDR3 regions from them. The HTBI set primed first-round TCR CDR3 RT-PCR. TCRdb recomputed calls from the multiplex PCR reads with MiXCR, one row per CDR3 protein. The sample holds nearly 600,000 distinct CDR3 sequences, 11% to 15% seen once. Study-wide results and caveats: Ophthalmopathy was model-predicted a median about six months pre-onset. A 13 V-J model separated ophthalmopathy from stable hyperthyroidism. Most clonotypes expanded in the thyroid (above 0.001) were also present in blood.

Worth noting for this clonotype: The antigen remains undetermined. This clone may be a read error of a much larger clone one base away.

Diagnoses rested on clinical symptoms, serum thyroxine and TRAb, thyroid ultrasound and orbital computed tomography. Sample: blood. This chain joins TRBV27 and TRBJ2-7; 7 bases are a match to TRBD1. This clonotype was sampled from a young woman with Graves' ophthalmopathy. The CDR3 loop reads CASSLKGASYEQYF. CDR3 in DNA: TGTGCCAGCAGTTTAAAGGGGGCCTCCTACGAGCAGTACTTC.